Each of the 3 T cell receptor beta chains below was sequenced from the same sample in a study of blood T cell repertoires in COVID-19. Sequencing was performed with immunoSEQ multiplex PCR; in TCRdb, only in-frame clones are kept and a portion is missing. The table has about 190,000 clones, just under 80% seen once. The sequenced sample consisted of peripheral blood. These receptors were collected from an elderly woman with active or convalescent COVID-19.

The V call is TRBV5-1, the J call TRBJ2-7, with 14 nucleotides matching TRBD2. The germline CDR1 and CDR2 sequences are SGHRS and YFSETQ. The CDR3 runs 15 residues. V shed 5 bases, J shed 4 bases, and the junction held 5 bases outside the gene matches. CDR3 DNA: TGCGCCAGCAGTCCGACTAGCGGGGGGGCGTACGAGCAGTACTTC. Residues: CASSPTSGGAYEQYF.

The J gene is TRBJ1-2, the V gene TRBV7-9; TRBD1 matches at 9 bases. CDR3 length: 15 residues. Germline V CDR1 and CDR2: SEHNR, FQNEAQ (reference sequence). The V and J ends lost 5 bases and 4 bases, in that order; junction bases with no gene match: 8. CDR3 nucleotide sequence: TGTGCCAGCAGCAAGCCGGGACAGGGTATCTATGGCTACACCTTC. This translates into CASSKPGQGIYGYTF.

J is TRBJ1-5 and V is TRBV2, with D perhaps TRBD1 (5 bases). Germline CDR1 reads SNHLY; CDR2 reads FYNNEI. Trimming took off 1 base at V and 4 bases at J, with 14 bases between the two ends. CDR3 length: 16 residues. CDR3 sequence: CASSEDRSRFNQPQHF. The CDR3 nucleotides read TGTGCCAGCAGTGAAGACAGGTCCCGATTTAATCAGCCCCAGCATTTT.